The clone carrying this T cell receptor (beta chain) was seen only a few times. Libraries were prepared by immunoSEQ multiplex PCR; TCRdb keeps only in-frame clonotypes and omits some of them. This table holds 110,000 to 150,000 clones, around 82% found once. In Cohort 3, a recovered donor had either two negative PCRs, clearance, or symptom resolution. This entry belongs to a study of blood T cell repertoires in COVID-19. The CDR3 is made up of 15 amino acids. V was shortened by 8 bases and J by 2 bases, with 13 bases between the two germline ends. Germline V gene lookup returns CDR1 ENHRY and CDR2 SYGVKD.

This TCR derives from a woman aged 50 to 65 who had recovered from COVID-19. The sequenced material came from PBMCs or T cells enriched from blood (not recorded which). This chain joins TRBV10-3 and TRBJ2-6; perhaps TRBD1 as D (6 bases). The CDR3 DNA is TGTGCCATCGGCCAGGGGAATGCTGGGGCCAACGTCCTGACTTTC. Translation: CAIGQGNAGANVLTF.